The clone carrying this T cell receptor beta chain qualifies as large (0.1 to 1%). The size of this beta chain means little, since it is a stray read in a library made for alpha chains. These data come from a study of spatial heterogeneity in lung cancer. TCRdb passed the 5' RACE reads through MiXCR, listing each CDR3 protein once. Of fewer than 850 distinct CDR3 sequences in the sample, roughly 19% were seen once. The CDR3 consists of 16 residues. The V segment lost 4 bases and the J segment 5 bases; nucleotides outside the gene matches: 12. CDR1 is SGHNT, CDR2 YYREEE, per germline (reference sequence). Specified time point: sample taken at primary tumor resection. No cells were sorted before sequencing. The whole RNA sequenced was extracted from tumor, nontumor lung or frozen PBMC.

The clonotype was recovered from a male donor with early-stage non-small cell lung cancer. The starting material was PBMCs, obtained at surgery. The chain has TRBV5-4 and TRBJ2-7; 10 bases are shared with TRBD2. The CDR3 reads CASSPRVSGGRNEQYF. Written as DNA, the CDR3 is TGTGCCAGCAGCCCGCGGGTTAGCGGGGGGCGTAACGAGCAGTACTTC.